What follows are 9 T cell receptor beta chains derived from one specimen sequenced in a study of early stage breast cancer tumors. The assay was immunoSEQ multiplex PCR, and TCRdb's table has in-frame clones only and misses some. The data contain more than 7,500 clones, about two thirds of them singletons. Sequenced input: normal breast tissue next to the tumor. The receptor set was obtained from a person between 60 and 69 years old with breast cancer.

This rearrangement joins TRBV15 to TRBJ2-2; the match to TRBD1 covers 7 bases. There are 15 residues in the CDR3. Germline V gene sequence: CDR1 LNHNV, CDR2 YYDKDF (reference sequence). The J segment lost 8 bases and the V segment lost 5 bases, leaving 11 bases of the junction unmatched. CDR3 bases: TGTGCCACCAGCTTACGACAGGGTAGTATGGGGGAGCTGTTTTTT. Translated, it gives CATSLRQGSMGELFF.

This chain links TRBV7-3 with TRBJ2-2; D gene uncertain. The CDR3 covers 12 residues. Germline V gene data show CDR1 as SGHTA and CDR2 as FQGTGA. Trimming took 1 base from V and 8 from J, leaving 5 bases between them. CDR3 region: CASSLNQGELFF. CDR3 nucleotide sequence: TGTGCCAGCAGCTTAAACCAGGGGGAGCTGTTTTTT.

This clone turned up a few times. V is TRBV27 and J is TRBJ2-1; D is perhaps TRBD1 (5 bases). With 4 bases removed from V and 0 bases from J, the gap between germline ends came to 7 bases. This CDR3 region has 14 residues. CDR1 MNHEY and CDR2 SMNVEV come from the germline V gene (reference sequence). The CDR3 DNA reads TGTGCCAGCAGTTGGGGCGACTCCTACAATGAGCAGTTCTTC. It is translated as CASSWGDSYNEQFF.

The sample holds a few counts of this clone. V usage is TRBV18 and J usage is TRBJ2-7, with 9 positions matching TRBD1. The CDR3 has 14 residues. The germline V gene encodes CDR1 KGHSH and CDR2 LQKENI. Trimming at V came to 6 bases and at J to 5 bases, leaving 8 bases not matched to a gene. The CDR3 nucleotides read TGTGCCAGCTCGCCCCGGGACAGGGCTAACGAGCAGTACTTC. It codes for CASSPRDRANEQYF.

This chain joins TRBV11-3 and TRBJ2-1, with 7 nucleotides matching TRBD2. The CDR3 spans 16 residues. Germline CDR1 SGHNT, CDR2 YENEEA. V trimming: 0 bases; J trimming: 5 bases; junction bases outside the gene matches: 7. The CDR3 reads CASSLDWGGADNEQFF. The CDR3 coding sequence is TGTGCCAGCAGCTTAGATTGGGGAGGGGCGGACAATGAGCAGTTCTTC.

The rearrangement links TRBV11-2 to TRBJ2-3, with TRBD2 matching 11 bases. CDR1 is SGHAT, CDR2 FQNNGV, per germline. The CDR3 consists of 17 residues. The V gene end was trimmed by 3 bases and the J gene end by 4 bases; junction bases not matched to a gene: 9. DNA of the CDR3: TGTGCCAGCAGCTTCCACTTAACTAGCGGGAGTTCAGATACGCAGTATTTT. Translating it yields CASSFHLTSGSSDTQYF.

V and J are TRBV10-3 and TRBJ1-5; D is undetermined. Deletions cut 0 bases from V and 3 bases from J, with 6 bases between. The CDR3 runs to 14 residues. Germline V lookup: CDR1 ENHRY, CDR2 SYGVKD. CDR3 nucleotides: TGTGCCATCAGTGAGTCCCTCTTCAATCAGCCCCAGCATTTT. Translated: CAISESLFNQPQHF.

J is TRBJ2-5 and V is TRBV15; D perhaps matches TRBD2 (6 bases). Per germline, CDR1 LNHNV and CDR2 YYDKDF (reference sequence). Trimming took off 5 bases at V and 1 base at J, with 20 bases between the two ends. The CDR3 loop spans 17 amino acids. The CDR3 DNA follows: TGTGCCACCAGCCCCCCCCCAAGCCTAGCGTCCCAAGAGACCCAGTACTTC. It encodes CATSPPPSLASQETQYF.

This chain joins TRBV10-3 and TRBJ1-1; D is possibly TRBD1 (6 bases). The CDR3 runs 16 residues. V was shortened by 0 bases and J by 0 bases, with 11 bases between the two germline ends. Looked up from germline, CDR1 is ENHRY and CDR2 is SYGVKD. The CDR3 here is CAISESRTAMNTEAFF. The CDR3 coding sequence is TGTGCCATCAGTGAGTCTCGGACAGCAATGAACACTGAAGCTTTCTTT.